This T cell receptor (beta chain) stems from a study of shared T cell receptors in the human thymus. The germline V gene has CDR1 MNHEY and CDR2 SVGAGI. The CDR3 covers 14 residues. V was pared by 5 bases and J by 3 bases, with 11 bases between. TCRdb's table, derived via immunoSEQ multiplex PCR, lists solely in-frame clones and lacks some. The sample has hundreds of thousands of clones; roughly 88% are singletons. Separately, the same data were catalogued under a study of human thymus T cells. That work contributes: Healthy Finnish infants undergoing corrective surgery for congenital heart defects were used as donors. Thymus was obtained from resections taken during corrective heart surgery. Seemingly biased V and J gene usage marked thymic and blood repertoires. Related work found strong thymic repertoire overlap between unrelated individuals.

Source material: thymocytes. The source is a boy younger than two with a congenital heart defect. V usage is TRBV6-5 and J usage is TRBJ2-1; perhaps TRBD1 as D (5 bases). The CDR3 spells CASSISGYYNEQFF. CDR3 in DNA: TGTGCCAGCAGTATATCAGGGTACTACAATGAGCAGTTCTTC.